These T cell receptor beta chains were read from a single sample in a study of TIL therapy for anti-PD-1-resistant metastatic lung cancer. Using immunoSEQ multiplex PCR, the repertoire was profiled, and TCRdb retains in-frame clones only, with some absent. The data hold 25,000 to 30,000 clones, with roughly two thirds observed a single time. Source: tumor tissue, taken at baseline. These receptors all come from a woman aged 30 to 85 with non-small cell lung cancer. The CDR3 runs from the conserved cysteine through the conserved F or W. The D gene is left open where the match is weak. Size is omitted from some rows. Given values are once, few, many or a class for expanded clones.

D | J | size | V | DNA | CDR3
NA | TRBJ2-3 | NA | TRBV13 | TGTGCCAGCAGCTCCACCTCCGGGAGTACCATCACAGATACGCAGTATTTT | CASSSTSGSTITDTQYF
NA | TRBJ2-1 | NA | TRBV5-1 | TGCGCCAGCAGCTTGGACAGGGTCAATGAGCAGTTCTTC | CASSLDRVNEQFF
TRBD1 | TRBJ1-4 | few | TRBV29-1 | TGCAGCGTTGGTGGACAGGGTGGGGAAAAACTGTTTTTT | CSVGGQGGEKLFF
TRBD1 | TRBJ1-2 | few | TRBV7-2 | TGTGCCAGCAGCGGACAGGGGACTGTCTATGGCTACACCTTC | CASSGQGTVYGYTF
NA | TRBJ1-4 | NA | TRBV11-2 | TGTGCCAGCAGCTTCGGATATAATGAAAAACTGTTTTTT | CASSFGYNEKLFF
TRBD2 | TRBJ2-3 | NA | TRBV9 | TGTGCCAGCAGCGTAGCCCTAGCGGGAGGTACAGATACGCAGTATTTT | CASSVALAGGTDTQYF
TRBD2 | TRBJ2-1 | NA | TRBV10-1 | TGCGCCAGCAGTGGCCTGGGACTAGCGGGAAAGACAGATGAGCAGTTCTTC | CASSGLGLAGKTDEQFF
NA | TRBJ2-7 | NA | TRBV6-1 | TGTGCCAGCAGCCAATCAGGGGTCGAGCAGTACTTC | CASSQSGVEQYF
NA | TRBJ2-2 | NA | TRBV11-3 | TGTGCCAGCAGCGAGACAGCTGGGGAGCTGTTTTTT | CASSETAGELFF
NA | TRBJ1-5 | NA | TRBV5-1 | TGCGCCAGCAGCTTGGGAAGCGGTCAGCCCCAGCATTTT | CASSLGSGQPQHF
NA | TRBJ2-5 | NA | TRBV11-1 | TGTGCCAGCAGCTTACAACAGCCTCAAGAGACCCAGTACTTC | CASSLQQPQETQYF
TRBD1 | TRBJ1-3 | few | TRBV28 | TGTGCCAGCAGTTTGGGGGGGACAGCTGGAAACACCATATATTTT | CASSLGGTAGNTIYF
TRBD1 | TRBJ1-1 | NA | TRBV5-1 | TGCGCCAGCAGCACTTCCGCAGGGGGCACTGAAGCTTTCTTT | CASSTSAGGTEAFF
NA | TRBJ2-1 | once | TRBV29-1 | TGCAGCGTTGGGGTGTCGTCTCTTGCCTACAATGAGCAGTTCTTC | CSVGVSSLAYNEQFF
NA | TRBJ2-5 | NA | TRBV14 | TGTGCCAGCAGCCAAGATTTAAGGACGCAAGAGACCCAGTACTTC | CASSQDLRTQETQYF
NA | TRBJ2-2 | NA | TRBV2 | TGTGCCAGCAGTGAGGCCCTTACTGCCACGGGGGAGCTGTTTTTT | CASSEALTATGELFF
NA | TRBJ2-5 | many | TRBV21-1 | TGTGCCAGCAGCAAACGCCTCCGGGGGACCCAGTACTTC | CASSKRLRGTQYF
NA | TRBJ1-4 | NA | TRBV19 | TGTGCCAGTACCCTCAACCAGATCGGAAAACTGTTTTTT | CASTLNQIGKLFF
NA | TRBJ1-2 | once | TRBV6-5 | TGTGCCAGCAGTTCCGAACAGGGAGGCTATGGCTACACCTTC | CASSSEQGGYGYTF
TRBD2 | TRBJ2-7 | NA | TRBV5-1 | TGCGCCAGCAGAGGCGGGAGGTACTCCTACGAGCAGTACTTC | CASRGGRYSYEQYF
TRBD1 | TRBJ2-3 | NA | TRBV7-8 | TGTGCCAGCAGTACAGGGGGCACAGATACGCAGTATTTT | CASSTGGTDTQYF
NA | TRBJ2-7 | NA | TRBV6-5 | TGTGCCAGCAGCCTACAGGGTATGGCCTACGAGCAGTACTTC | CASSLQGMAYEQYF
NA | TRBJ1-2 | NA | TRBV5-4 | TGTGCCAGCAGCTTGCGGCAGGACCCCTATGGCTACACCTTC | CASSLRQDPYGYTF